This T cell receptor beta chain comes out of a study of T cell repertoires in cytomegalovirus infection. Study-level information: A matching HLA type, together with CMV infection, was signaled by public TCR beta signatures. Notes on the study in general: The ex vivo response was dominated by HLA-C-restricted CMV-specific TCR beta clonotypes. Carriers of CMV and the relevant HLA type were discriminated by public TCR beta frequency.

TCRdb redid the calling of the reads with MiXCR, one entry per CDR3 protein. In the table there are about 230,000 distinct CDR3 sequences, approximately 22% of which are singletons. In regard to this clonotype: Its antigen is currently unknown.

CDR1 KGHSH and CDR2 LQKENI come from the germline V gene. CDR3 length: 14 amino acids. V lost 5 bases, J lost 5 bases, and 8 bases stayed unmatched. The sample taken for sequencing was CD8+ T cells from PBMCs. The sequence was obtained from a human donor in good health (CMV status not recorded). Some clones in this sample may be carry-over from other donors' samples. This chain links TRBV18 with TRBJ2-7, with 8 positions matching TRBD1. CDR3 nucleotide sequence: TGTGCCAGCTCAACCGGGACAGGCAGCGACGAGCAGTACTTC. Amino acids: CASSTGTGSDEQYF. Complete variable domain (other parts from reference TRBV18 and TRBJ2-7): NAGVMQNPRHLVRRRGQEARLRCSPMKGHSHVYWYRQLPEEGLKFMVYLQKENIIDESGMPKERFSAEFPKEGPSILRIQQVVRGDSAAYFCASSTGTGSDEQYFGPGTRLTVT.